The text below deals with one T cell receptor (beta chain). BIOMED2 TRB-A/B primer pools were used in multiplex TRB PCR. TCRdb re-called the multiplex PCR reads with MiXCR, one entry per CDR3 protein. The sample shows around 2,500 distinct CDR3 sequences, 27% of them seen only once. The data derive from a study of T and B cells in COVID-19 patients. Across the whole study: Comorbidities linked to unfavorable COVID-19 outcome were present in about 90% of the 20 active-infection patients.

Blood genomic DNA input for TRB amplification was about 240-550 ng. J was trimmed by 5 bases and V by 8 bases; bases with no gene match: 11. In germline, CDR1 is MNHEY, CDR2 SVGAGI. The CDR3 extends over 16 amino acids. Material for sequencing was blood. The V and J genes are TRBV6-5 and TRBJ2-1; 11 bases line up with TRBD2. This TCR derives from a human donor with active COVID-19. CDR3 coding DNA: TGTGCCAGCTCACCCAAACTAGCGGGAGACCACAATGAGCAGTTCTTC. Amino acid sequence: CASSPKLAGDHNEQFF.